The sequence of this TCR beta chain was determined in a study of cytomegalovirus exposure and HLA in healthy donors. Primers included in the PCR were 60 Vbeta and 13 Jbeta primers. This table comes from immunoSEQ multiplex PCR, and its TCRdb copy is limited to in-frame clones, with some not included. The data contain over 130,000 clones, about 80% of them singletons. Trimming took off 3 bases at V and 6 bases at J, with 8 bases between the two ends. The CDR3 length is 11 residues. Germline CDR1 GTSNPN, CDR2 SVGIG (reference sequence). The chain is built from TRBV30 and TRBJ1-1; a weak D match, TRBD1 (5 bases). The TCR sequence derives from a woman aged 40 to 49 in good health and CMV-seropositive. Material for sequencing was PBMCs. The CDR3 coding sequence is TGTGCCTGGAGCGCAGGGCCTGAAGCTTTCTTT. Its translation is CAWSAGPEAFF.